This T cell receptor (beta chain) stems from a study of blood T cell repertoires in COVID-19. The overall study: Sample material is recorded as cDNA or gDNA derived from T cells, B-cell-depleted T cells, or PBMCs.

Germline lookup yields CDR1 SGHTA and CDR2 FQGNSA. CDR3 length: 15 residues. V was clipped by 11 bases and J by 2 bases; unmatched bases: 12. Repertoires were generated with immunoSEQ multiplex PCR, while TCRdb's copy carries only in-frame clones and drops some. This sample has some 240,000 clones, with 89% found just once. This clone has a single count. The sequencing sample was made of peripheral blood. The TCR was taken from a woman between 40 and 50 years old who had recovered from COVID-19. The chain recombines TRBV7-2 with TRBJ2-3; the match to TRBD2 covers 8 bases. CDR3 nucleotides: TGTGCCGGGGGAGGGGCGGGAGGATACACAGATACGCAGTATTTT. It specifies CAGGGAGGYTDTQYF.